The next 3 T cell receptor beta chains were all read from a single sample in a study of shared clonotypes between healthy human individuals. The protocol was immunoSEQ multiplex PCR, while the TCRdb copy is restricted to in-frame clones and leaves out a portion. The table includes around 1.1 million clones, 78% detected once. The sequenced sample was memory CD4+ T cells from PBMCs. Documented subset: CD45RA-negative fraction. Every receptor here comes from a man between 18 and 35 years old in good health. Some clones in this sample may be carry-over from other donors' samples.

The chain has TRBV5-5 and TRBJ2-7; 11 bases are a match to TRBD2. Germline-derived CDR1 and CDR2 are SGHKS and YYEKEE (reference sequence). J lost 2 bases, V lost 3 bases, and 4 bases had no gene match. This CDR3 comprises 15 residues. The CDR3 is CASSWGLADAYEQYF. The CDR3 coding sequence is TGTGCCAGCAGCTGGGGACTAGCGGATGCCTACGAGCAGTACTTC.

The chain links TRBV5-1 to TRBJ2-5; D not certain. V lost 4 bases, J lost 2 bases, and 12 bases lay in between. The CDR3 loop spans 14 amino acids. Germline V CDR1 and CDR2: SGHRS, YFSETQ. CDR3 in amino acids: CASSTGQVQETQYF. The CDR3 bases are TGCGCCAGCAGCACGGGCCAGGTACAAGAGACCCAGTACTTC.

Points on this clone: The same CDR3 is also encoded by other DNA sequences in this sample. The gene calls are TRBV5-4 and TRBJ2-5; TRBD1 might be the D (6 bases). CDR3 size: 14 residues. V gave up 4 bases and J gave up 1 base, with 11 bases separating them. From germline, CDR1 is SGHNT and CDR2 YYREEE (reference sequence). Here the CDR3 reads CASSPGQTQETQYF. The CDR3 DNA reads TGTGCCAGCAGCCCCGGACAGACCCAAGAGACCCAGTACTTC.